These 27 T cell receptor beta chains originate from one sample sequenced in a study of tumor-infiltrating lymphocytes in primary liver carcinoma. Unsorted bulk tissue (roughly 18-32 mg) underwent RNA and DNA co-extraction. A constant-region primer primed TCR beta cDNA synthesis from about 530 ng of total RNA. TCR beta libraries came from three nested multiplex PCR rounds using slightly modified ARM-PCR. A C-beta reverse primer was combined with TRBV1-TRBV30 forward primers in the first two PCR rounds, and each round had approximately 9 cycles. TCRdb processed the multiplex PCR reads anew with MiXCR; each CDR3 protein has one entry. Of approximately 76,000 distinct CDR3 sequences listed, 71% are singletons. Sequencing input: liver tumor tissue from sampling region 4. Subset of the sample: tumor region T4, right-lateral pole. All receptors derive from a woman in her fifties or sixties with primary liver carcinoma and hepatitis B virus infection.

Details on this clonotype: The missing conserved phenylalanine or tryptophan at the end of this CDR3 makes a read error likely. This rearrangement joins TRBV13 to TRBJ2-7; no reliable D call. The CDR3 length is 14 residues. Germline values: CDR1 PRHDT, CDR2 FYEKMQ (reference sequence). Trimming stripped 5 bases from V and 2 bases from J, with 13 bases between. The CDR3 DNA reads TGTGCCAGCAGCCAGTGGAAGATGGCCTACGAGCAGTACCTT. This gives the protein CASSQWKMAYEQYL.

With regard to this clonotype: This CDR3 fails to terminate in the conserved phenylalanine or tryptophan, so it likely reflects a read error. This chain links TRBV12-3 or TRBV12-4 with TRBJ2-1, with 14 bases aligning to TRBD2. This CDR3 is built from 17 residues. As DNA, the CDR3 is TGTGTCAGCAGGGGAGGGACTAGCGGGAGTTCCTACAATGAGCAGTTCCTC. It codes for CVSRGGTSGSSYNEQFL.

About this clonotype itself: Relative to the germline gene, one junction end is altered; a read error may explain this. The V and J genes are TRBV11-2 and TRBJ2-3; the match to TRBD1 covers 7 bases. This CDR3 spans 16 amino acids. Germline CDR1 SGHAT, CDR2 FQNNGV. CDR3 sequence: CASSLAGQAITDTRYF. CDR3 in DNA: TGTGCCAGTAGCTTAGCCGGACAGGCGATCACAGACACGCGGTATTTT.

As regards this clonotype: A much larger clone lies a single base off, so this may be a read error. The rearrangement joins TRBV12-3 or TRBV12-4 to TRBJ2-7, with D unresolved. The CDR3 covers 13 residues. In DNA form, the CDR3 reads TGTGCCTGCAGTTTTCAGGTCCCCTACGAGCAGTACTTC. Its protein is CACSFQVPYEQYF.

The CDR3 spells CASSLSGVETHYF. The CDR3 nucleotides are TGTGCCAGCAGTTTATCCGGTGTTGAGACACATTACTTC. The chain couples TRBV28 to TRBJ2-5; D call uncertain. Germline CDR1 reads MDHEN; CDR2 reads SYDVKM. This CDR3 region has 13 residues. Trimming cost V 1 base and J 14 bases, with 17 bases left between them.

The table lists this clonotype with a few counts. J is TRBJ2-1 and V is TRBV9, with TRBD2 identical over 10 bases. Germline CDR1 reads SGDLS; CDR2 reads YYNGEE. V lost 0 bases and J lost 2; bases outside the gene matches: 2. The CDR3 length is 16 residues. CDR3 bases: TGTGCCAGCAGCGTAGGGACTAGCGGCCCCTACAATGAGCAGTTCTTC. This gives the protein CASSVGTSGPYNEQFF.

The chain links TRBV11-2 to TRBJ2-3, with D unresolved. The CDR3 consists of 15 residues. Germline CDR1 reads SGHAT; CDR2 reads FQNNGV. With 6 bases removed from V and 1 base from J, the gap between germline ends came to 14 bases. CDR3 sequence: CASRPSASCTDTQYF. As DNA, the CDR3 is TGTGCCAGCAGGCCCTCTGCGTCCTGCACAGATACGCAGTATTTT. Using reference TRBV11-2 and TRBJ2-3 for the parts outside the CDR3, the full variable domain is EAGVAQSPRYKIIEKRQSVAFWCNPISGHATLYWYQQILGQGPKLLIQFQNNGVVDDSQLPKDRFSAERLKGVDSTLKIQPAKLEDSAVYLCASRPSASCTDTQYFGPGTRLTVL.

Worth noting for this clonotype: The germline gene is not matched at one end of the junction; a read error may be the cause. The chain has TRBV29-1 and TRBJ2-2; 9 bases map to TRBD2. The CDR3 is made up of 14 amino acids. Germline V gene sequence: CDR1 SQVTM, CDR2 ANQGSEA. Here the CDR3 DNA reads TGCAGAGTTATAGGGACTAGCCGGACCGGGGAGCTGTTTTTC. Translated: CRVIGTSRTGELFF.

This chain links TRBV5-1 with TRBJ2-6; 8 nucleotides agree with TRBD1. Germline values: CDR1 SGHRS, CDR2 YFSETQ. The ends lost 6 bases at V and 4 bases at J; junction bases unmatched: 12. The CDR3 contains 17 residues. The CDR3 sequence: CASTRTGWSMGANVLTF. The CDR3 coding sequence is TGCGCCAGCACTCGGACAGGGTGGTCTATGGGGGCCAACGTCCTGACTTTC.

This clonotype was seen at least ten times. The chain has TRBV12-3 or TRBV12-4 and TRBJ2-7; possible D gene TRBD2, 6 bases. Trimming removed 3 bases at V and 5 bases at J, with 8 bases between. The CDR3 extends over 12 amino acids. The CDR3 bases are TGTGCCAGCAGTTTGGGAGGAAACGAGCAGTACTTC. Its translation is CASSLGGNEQYF.

J is TRBJ2-7 and V is TRBV6-5; D is ambiguous. Germline V gives CDR1 MNHEY, CDR2 SVGAGI. This CDR3 contains 16 residues. Trimming left V 5 bases short and J 0 bases short, with 17 bases between. In DNA form, the CDR3 reads TGTGCCAGCAGTCACGCTCGCCAGCCGAGCTCCTACGAGCAGTACGTC. This translates into CASSHARQPSSYEQYV.

Points on this clonotype: A much larger clone lies a single base off, so this may be a read error. This chain links TRBV13 with TRBJ1-1; D remains ambiguous. The CDR3 spans 14 residues. Looked up from germline, CDR1 is PRHDT and CDR2 is FYEKMQ (reference sequence). V gave up 5 bases and J gave up 2 bases, with 12 bases separating them. DNA for the CDR3: TGTGCCAGCAGCCTTGGACGGCCCAACACTGAAGCTTTCTTT. Protein: CASSLGRPNTEAFF.

Regarding this clonotype: The junction differs from germline at one of its ends, possibly a read error. The chain links TRBV11-2 to TRBJ1-4, with a weak D call TRBD1 (6 bases). From germline, CDR1 is SGHAT and CDR2 FQNNGV. The CDR3 totals 17 residues. This CDR3 is CASNLQRTGQTNEKLFF. CDR3 in DNA: TGTGCCAGCAACTTACAACGAACAGGGCAGACCAATGAAAAACTGTTTTTT. Variable domain in full (rest from reference TRBV11-2 and TRBJ1-4): EAGVAQSPRYKIIEKRQSVAFWCNPISGHATLYWYQQILGQGPKLLIQFQNNGVVDDSQLPKDRFSAERLKGVDSTLKIQPAKLEDSAVYLCASNLQRTGQTNEKLFFGSGTQLSVL.

There are many counts of this clonotype. The chain uses TRBV28 and TRBJ2-3; D may match TRBD1 or TRBD2 (5 bases each). V was shortened by 6 bases and J by 2 bases, with 6 bases between the two germline ends. CDR1 MDHEN and CDR2 SYDVKM come from the germline V gene. CDR3 length: 12 amino acids. The CDR3 sequence: CASRGDTDTQYF. For the CDR3, the DNA is TGTGCCAGCAGGGGGGACACAGATACGCAGTATTTT.

In the case of this clonotype: No conserved phenylalanine or tryptophan ends this CDR3, so it is likely a read error. The V and J genes are TRBV4-2 and TRBJ1-2, with D uncertain. The CDR3 runs to 14 residues. From germline, CDR1 is LGHNA and CDR2 YNFKEQ. The CDR3 coding sequence is TGCGCCAGCAACCAAGTTGGGACTAACTATGGCTACACCTCC. Translating gives CASNQVGTNYGYTS.

This clonotype was seen a handful of times. Being one base from a much bigger clone, this may be a read error. V usage is TRBV5-1 and J usage is TRBJ2-3; D gene uncertain. Germline V gives CDR1 SGHRS, CDR2 YFSETQ. V was clipped by 4 bases and J by 4 bases, with 13 bases between them. The CDR3 has 14 residues. The CDR3 DNA sequence: TGCGCCAGCAGCCCACCCCTTTCGGCAGATACGCAGTATTTT. Encoded protein: CASSPPLSADTQYF.

The CDR3 is CASSLGRGGSLEQYF. The CDR3, as DNA: TGTGCCAGCAGCTTAGGGAGGGGAGGCTCCCTCGAGCAGTACTTC. This chain uses TRBV11-3 with TRBJ2-7, with D possibly TRBD2 on 6 matching bases. The germline V gene encodes CDR1 SGHNT and CDR2 YENEEA. The CDR3 extends over 15 amino acids. Trimming removed 1 base from V and 6 bases from J, with 16 bases in between.

On this clonotype itself: An end of the junction does not agree with germline; a read error may underlie this. The chain carries TRBV6-1 and TRBJ1-2, with a possible D match to TRBD1 (5 bases). Germline V gene data show CDR1 as MNHNS and CDR2 as SASEGT. CDR3 size: 13 residues. CDR3 in DNA: TGTGCCAGAAGCGGGCCAGGGTACTATGGCTATACCTTC. Translation gives CARSGPGYYGYTF.

CDR3 nucleotides: TGTGCTAACAGTCCCTGGACTAGCGGGTTAGAGACCCAGTACTTC. Translating it yields CANSPWTSGLETQYF. This rearrangement joins TRBV6-2 or TRBV6-3 to TRBJ2-5; 11 nucleotides agree with TRBD2. CDR3 size: 15 residues. Per the germline V gene, CDR1 is MNHEY and CDR2 is SVGEGT.

At least ten counts were recorded for this clonotype. This chain joins TRBV5-6 and TRBJ2-4; no definite D call. The CDR3 totals 13 residues. Germline V lookup: CDR1 SGHDT, CDR2 YYEEEE. Trimming shortened V by 3 bases and J by 8 bases, and 12 bases separated the two germline ends. CDR3 region: CASSSIDSDIQYF. CDR3 DNA: TGTGCCAGCAGCTCCATTGATAGTGACATTCAGTACTTC.

Comments on this clonotype: A read error may explain this, as a much larger clone is one base away. The chain is built from TRBV2 and TRBJ2-3; D is perhaps TRBD2 (6 bases). Germline CDR1 SNHLY, CDR2 FYNNEI. CDR3 length: 14 amino acids. The CDR3 nucleotides are TGTGTCAGCAGGCGGGGAGTTAGCACAGATACGCAGTATTTT. This codes for CVSRRGVSTDTQYF.

A remark on this clonotype: A read error is possible here, since a much larger clone lies one base away. This chain uses TRBV6-4 with TRBJ2-2, with TRBD1 matching over 11 bases. The V and J ends lost 10 bases and 3 bases, in that order; junction bases with no gene match: 4. Germline values: CDR1 MRHNA, CDR2 SNTAGT. The CDR3 contains 14 residues. CDR3 DNA sequence: TGTGCCAACCGGACAGGGGGCGACACCGGGGAGCTGTTTTTT. It encodes CANRTGGDTGELFF.

Turning to this clonotype: One end of the junction is discordant with germline, which a read error may explain. The genes are TRBV11-3 and TRBJ2-1; D is ambiguous. The CDR3 is 17 residues long. Germline values: CDR1 SGHNT, CDR2 YENEEA. In DNA, the CDR3 is TGTGGCAGCAGCTTAGGGTTCGGCGAGCCTTCCTACAATGAGCAGTTCTTC. Its translation is CGSSLGFGEPSYNEQFF.

Points on this clonotype: A read error is possible here, since a much larger clone lies one base away. V is TRBV12-3 or TRBV12-4 and J is TRBJ2-1; TRBD2 aligns across 11 bases. V lost 6 bases and J lost 12; bases outside the gene matches: 13. This CDR3 is 15 amino acids long. The CDR3 loop reads CASSPLAGGGSGQFF. The CDR3, as DNA: TGTGCCAGCAGCCCCCTAGCGGGAGGAGGTAGTGGGCAGTTCTTC.

This clonotype was detected many times. The DNA of the CDR3 is TGTGCCAGCTCGGGCAGGCTTACTTCCCCATACGTCCTGACTTTC. Translated: CASSGRLTSPYVLTF. This rearrangement joins TRBV28 to TRBJ2-6, with D hard to call. V lost 8 bases and J lost 11, with 22 bases in between. CDR3 length: 15 residues. Per germline, CDR1 MDHEN and CDR2 SYDVKM. Using reference TRBV28 and TRBJ2-6 for the parts outside the CDR3, the full variable domain is DVKVTQSSRYLVKRTGEKVFLECVQDMDHENMFWYRQDPGLGLRLIYFSYDVKMKEKGDIPEGYSVSREKKERFSLILESASTNQTSMYLCASSGRLTSPYVLTFGAGSRLTVL.

The gene calls are TRBV20-1 and TRBJ2-7; D possibly uses TRBD1 or TRBD2 (5 bases each). The CDR3 has 13 amino acids. V lost 6 bases, J lost 8 bases, and 20 bases lay in between. The germline gives CDR1 DFQATT, CDR2 SNEGSKA (reference sequence). CDR3 loop: CSAGDDTSDKQYF. Here the CDR3 DNA reads TGCAGTGCCGGGGACGATACCTCGGACAAGCAGTACTTC.

Comments on this clonotype: The CDR3 ends on some other residue instead of the conserved phenylalanine or tryptophan, so this is likely a read error. The DNA is omitted, as the CDR3 cannot be located on it reliably, and the CDR3 follows TCRdb's listing. V and J are TRBV29-1 and TRBJ2-2; the table's TRBD1 call for D was not verified on the DNA. The CDR3 length equals 13 residues, ends included. Germline loops: CDR1 SQVTM, CDR2 ANQGSEA. The CDR3 reads CSVTGHSGGELFV.